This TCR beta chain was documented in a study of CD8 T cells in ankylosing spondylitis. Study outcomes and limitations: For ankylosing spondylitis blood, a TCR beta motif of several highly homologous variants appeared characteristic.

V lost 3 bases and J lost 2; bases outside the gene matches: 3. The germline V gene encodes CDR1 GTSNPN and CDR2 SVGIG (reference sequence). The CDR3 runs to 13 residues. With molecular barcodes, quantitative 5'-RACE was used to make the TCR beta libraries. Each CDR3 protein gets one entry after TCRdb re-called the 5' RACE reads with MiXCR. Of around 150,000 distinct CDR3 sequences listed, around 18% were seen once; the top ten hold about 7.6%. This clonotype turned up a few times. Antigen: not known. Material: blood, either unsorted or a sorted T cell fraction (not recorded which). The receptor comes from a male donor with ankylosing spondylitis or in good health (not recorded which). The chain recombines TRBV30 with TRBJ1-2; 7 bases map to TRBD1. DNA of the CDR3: TGTGCCTGGAGGTCGGGACAGAACTATGGCTACACCTTC. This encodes CAWRSGQNYGYTF.